These 30 T cell receptor beta chains were all obtained from the same sample, sequenced in a study of post-analysis software for immune sequencing data. Study observations and caveats: TRBV5-6, TRBV5-1 and TRBV20-1 were among 4 or 5 TRBV segments more frequent in patients than controls.

TCR beta cDNA libraries included unique molecular identifiers. TCRdb recomputed calls from the PCR reads with MiXCR, one row per CDR3 protein. The repertoire holds some 800,000 distinct CDR3 sequences, with approximately 44% as singletons. No antigen is known for these receptors. What was sequenced was blood. Source of these receptors: a girl under 18 with multiple sclerosis.

V gene TRBV12-3 or TRBV12-4 combines with J gene TRBJ2-5; the D is unclear. The DNA matches TRBJ2-7 better at its end, which makes the J call doubtful. There are 12 residues in the CDR3. The CDR3 protein is CASSLGKYEQYF. The CDR3 DNA reads as TGTGCCAGCAGTTTGGGGAAATACGAGCAGTACTTC.

This sequence joins TRBV7-3 and TRBJ2-1; 8 nucleotides line up with TRBD2. J gave up 4 bases and V 6 bases, and 14 bases lay outside the gene matches. This CDR3 is built from 17 residues. Per germline, CDR1 SGHTA and CDR2 FQGTGA. DNA for the CDR3: TGTGCCAGCAGTATATCGCCCGGGACTAGACCGTACAATGAGCAGTTCTTC. Its protein product is CASSISPGTRPYNEQFF.

The chain combines TRBV6-1 with TRBJ2-7; the match to TRBD2 covers 13 bases. The CDR3 loop spans 14 amino acids. Per the germline V gene, CDR1 is MNHNS and CDR2 is SASEGT. V dropped 7 bases and J dropped 3; count of bases not matched to a gene: 3. CDR3 DNA: TGTGCCAGCACTCGGACTAGCGGGAGCTACGAGCAGTACTTC. Residues: CASTRTSGSYEQYF.

The chain links TRBV24-1 to TRBJ2-3; D could derive from TRBD1 or TRBD2 (6 bases each). The CDR3 is 16 amino acids. Germline assignment: CDR1 KGHDR and CDR2 SFDVKD. V shed 3 bases and J shed 6 bases, with 18 bases lying between them. The CDR3 bases are TGTGCCACCAGTGATCGCGGGACATCCGATCGCGATACGCAGTATTTT. Translation gives CATSDRGTSDRDTQYF.

This clonotype appeared many times. The rearrangement uses TRBV30 and TRBJ1-2; 7 nucleotides line up with TRBD1. The CDR3 length is 12 residues. The germline V gene has CDR1 GTSNPN and CDR2 SVGIG (reference sequence). After removal of 5 bases from V and 2 bases from J, the junction contained 2 bases not matched to a gene. The CDR3 DNA reads TGTGCCTGGCAACAGGGGAACTATGGCTACACCTTC. Residues: CAWQQGNYGYTF.

The chain links TRBV27 to TRBJ1-2; D may be TRBD1 (6 bases). Trimming removed 0 bases from V and 8 bases from J, with 13 bases in between. CDR1 is MNHEY and CDR2 is SMNVEV in the germline V gene (reference sequence). The CDR3 totals 14 residues. This CDR3 reads CASSLSSGGEGYTF. Written as DNA, the CDR3 is TGTGCCAGCAGTTTATCATCCGGGGGCGAAGGCTACACCTTC.

This clonotype was counted a few times. The chain joins TRBV30 to TRBJ2-5, with TRBD2 matching over 9 bases. The CDR3 extends over 14 amino acids. Germline-derived CDR1 and CDR2 are GTSNPN and SVGIG (reference sequence). Unmatched junction bases numbered 9, after V lost 0 bases and J lost 10 bases. This CDR3 is CAWSVKASGNYQYF. In nucleotides, the CDR3 is TGTGCCTGGAGTGTAAAGGCTAGCGGGAATTACCAGTACTTC.

This clonotype was counted between two and nine times. The chain recombines TRBV5-1 with TRBJ2-3; D uncertain. V was shortened by 4 bases and J by 2 bases, with 17 bases between the two germline ends. CDR1 is SGHRS and CDR2 is YFSETQ in the germline V gene. This CDR3 contains 16 residues. The CDR3 DNA sequence: TGCGCCAGCAGCCCCTCCTTTATGTCGTCCACAGATACGCAGTATTTT. Its protein is CASSPSFMSSTDTQYF.

V usage is TRBV6-5 and J usage is TRBJ2-1; TRBD2 agrees at 9 bases. Germline CDR1 reads MNHEY; CDR2 reads SVGAGI. The CDR3 extends over 15 amino acids. J gave up 7 bases and V 2 bases, and 6 bases lay outside the gene matches. In DNA, the CDR3 is TGTGCCAGCAGTTACGGTAGCGGGAGATCAAATGAGCAGTTCTTC. Its translation: CASSYGSGRSNEQFF.

This chain joins TRBV3-1 and TRBJ2-1, with 8 bases lining up with TRBD2. Germline V gene sequence: CDR1 LGHDT, CDR2 YNNKEL (reference sequence). The CDR3 is 20 residues long. Trimming cost V 4 bases and J 9 bases; bases outside gene matches: 26. The CDR3 reads CASSRTSGTFSRTSLREQFF. CDR3 nucleotides: TGTGCCAGCAGCCGGACATCGGGGACCTTCTCTAGGACTAGCCTGCGTGAGCAGTTCTTC.

The chain joins TRBV4-1 to TRBJ2-2; D call uncertain. The germline gives CDR1 MGHRA, CDR2 YSYEKL. V lost 4 bases, J lost 3 bases, and 9 bases lay in between. CDR3 size: 14 residues. The CDR3 DNA reads TGCGCCAGCAGCCGTGCCACGGACACCGGGGAGCTGTTTTTT. Protein sequence: CASSRATDTGELFF.

This clonotype was counted between two and nine times. The chain recombines TRBV7-2 with TRBJ1-2; 7 positions agree with TRBD1. CDR1 is SGHTA, CDR2 FQGNSA, per germline. V lost 2 bases and J lost 5; bases outside the gene matches: 5. The CDR3 contains 14 residues. This CDR3 is CASSLPGQFYGYTF. The CDR3 nucleotides read TGTGCCAGCAGCTTACCGGGACAGTTTTATGGCTACACCTTC.

V usage is TRBV7-6 and J usage is TRBJ2-3; 7 nucleotides line up with TRBD2. The germline CDR1 and CDR2 sequences are SGHVS and FNYEAQ. The V and J ends lost 5 bases and 0 bases, in that order; junction bases with no gene match: 8. The CDR3 is 16 amino acids. DNA for the CDR3: TGTGCCAGCAGCGAACTAATAGCGGGTAGCACAGATACGCAGTATTTT. Its protein product is CASSELIAGSTDTQYF.

V gene TRBV11-2 combines with J gene TRBJ2-5; 15 positions match TRBD2. Trimming cost V 5 bases and J 12 bases; bases outside gene matches: 4. This CDR3 is built from 13 residues. Germline CDR1 is SGHAT and CDR2 is FQNNGV. The CDR3: CASSPGLAGGKYF. In nucleotides, the CDR3 is TGTGCCAGCAGCCCAGGACTAGCGGGAGGGAAGTACTTC. Combining the CDR3 with reference TRBV11-2 and TRBJ2-5 gives the whole variable domain EAGVAQSPRYKIIEKRQSVAFWCNPISGHATLYWYQQILGQGPKLLIQFQNNGVVDDSQLPKDRFSAERLKGVDSTLKIQPAKLEDSAVYLCASSPGLAGGKYFGPGTRLLVL.

This clonotype was seen once. This chain joins TRBV30 and TRBJ2-5; maybe TRBD1 (7 bases). This CDR3 has 17 residues. Germline V lookup: CDR1 GTSNPN, CDR2 SVGIG (reference sequence). Trimming cost V 2 bases and J 0 bases, with 19 bases left between them. The CDR3 reads CAWSYRRDSRYQETQYF. CDR3 nucleotide sequence: TGTGCCTGGAGTTATAGGCGGGACAGCAGGTACCAAGAGACCCAGTACTTC. The full variable domain, rest sourced from reference TRBV30 and TRBJ2-5, is SQTIHQWPATLVQPVGSPLSLECTVEGTSNPNLYWYRQAAGRGLQLLFYSVGIGQISSEVPQNLSASRPQDRQFILSSKKLLLSDSGFYLCAWSYRRDSRYQETQYFGPGTRLLVL.

The sample holds a few counts of this clonotype. This chain uses TRBV7-2 with TRBJ1-5; unclear D gene. V lost 3 bases to trimming and J lost 5 bases, with 14 bases between them. The CDR3 runs 15 residues. From germline, CDR1 is SGHTA and CDR2 FQGNSA. As DNA, the CDR3 is TGTGCCAGCAGCTTGGAGTCTGGCCTGCATCAGCCCCAGCATTTT. This encodes CASSLESGLHQPQHF.

The CDR3 region is CSARGLGLASTDTQYF. The CDR3, as DNA: TGCAGTGCTAGAGGCCTGGGGCTAGCGAGCACAGATACGCAGTATTTT. The genes are TRBV20-1 and TRBJ2-3, with a possible D match to TRBD2 (6 bases). The germline V gene has CDR1 DFQATT and CDR2 SNEGSKA (reference sequence). V shed 1 base and J shed 0 bases, with 14 bases lying between them. CDR3 size: 16 residues.

V gene TRBV5-1 combines with J gene TRBJ2-3, with TRBD2 identical over 11 bases. This CDR3 region has 16 residues. The V gene end was trimmed by 1 base and the J gene end by 6 bases; junction bases not matched to a gene: 7. CDR1 and CDR2 (germline): SGHRS, YFSETQ. In nucleotides, the CDR3 is TGCGCCAGCAGCTTGAATCTAGCGGGAGGTCCGGATACGCAGTATTTT. Its translation is CASSLNLAGGPDTQYF.

The chain combines TRBV29-1 with TRBJ2-1, with TRBD2 matching over 8 bases. Germline assignment: CDR1 SQVTM and CDR2 ANQGSEA. The CDR3 runs 13 residues. Trimming removed 6 bases from V and 4 bases from J; junction bases left unmatched: 5. CDR3 loop: CSVVAGTYNEQFF. Here the CDR3 DNA reads TGCAGCGTCGTAGCGGGAACTTACAATGAGCAGTTCTTC.

V and J are TRBV19 and TRBJ2-4; the match to TRBD2 covers 8 bases. J gave up 9 bases and V 5 bases, and 6 bases lay outside the gene matches. Germline V gene data show CDR1 as LNHDA and CDR2 as SQIVND (reference sequence). The CDR3 contains 13 residues. The CDR3: CASSSTSDGIQYF. CDR3 nucleotide sequence: TGTGCCAGTAGTTCGACTAGCGACGGCATTCAGTACTTC.

This chain connects TRBV28 to TRBJ1-2; D is unresolved. Looked up from germline, CDR1 is MDHEN and CDR2 is SYDVKM. The CDR3 contains 14 residues. Trimming left V 6 bases short and J 3 bases short, with 14 bases between. This chain's CDR3 is CASSPREYYYGYTF. The CDR3 nucleotides read TGTGCCAGCAGCCCACGGGAATACTACTATGGCTACACCTTC.

The gene calls are TRBV10-3 and TRBJ2-7; a possible D gene is TRBD2 (5 bases). V gave up 2 bases and J gave up 2 bases, with 7 bases separating them. The CDR3 runs to 13 residues. Germline values: CDR1 ENHRY, CDR2 SYGVKD. The CDR3 loop reads CAISEGGPYEQYF. CDR3 DNA: TGTGCCATCAGTGAGGGAGGCCCCTACGAGCAGTACTTC.

J is TRBJ1-2 and V is TRBV13; 8 nucleotides match TRBD1. The trim removed 5 bases at V and 6 bases at J, leaving 20 bases unmatched. The CDR3 consists of 18 residues. CDR1 is PRHDT and CDR2 is FYEKMQ in the germline V gene (reference sequence). CDR3 bases: TGTGCCAGCAGCGGAAGAGGACAGGGATCCCCGCGGAGCGATGGCTACACCTTC. Its translation: CASSGRGQGSPRSDGYTF.

The gene calls are TRBV20-1 and TRBJ2-1, with TRBD2 matching 11 bases. CDR3 length: 14 residues. CDR1 is DFQATT and CDR2 is SNEGSKA in the germline V gene (reference sequence). V lost 6 bases, J lost 1 base, and 2 bases stayed unmatched. The CDR3 DNA is TGCAGTGCGGGACTAGCGGCTTCCTACAATGAGCAGTTCTTC. Protein sequence: CSAGLAASYNEQFF.

This clonotype has just a few counts. The chain recombines TRBV12-3 or TRBV12-4 with TRBJ2-7; the D gene is possibly TRBD2 (7 bases). The J call may be incorrect, as the DNA end agrees better with TRBJ2-5. The CDR3 runs to 14 residues. For the CDR3, the DNA is TGTGCCAGCGGACGAGGGGGGGCCCAAGAGACCCAGTACTTC. As protein: CASGRGGAQETQYF.

The chain couples TRBV7-3 to TRBJ2-7, with D possibly being TRBD2 (5 bases). V shed 6 bases and J shed 5 bases, with 14 bases lying between them. Germline V lookup: CDR1 SGHTA, CDR2 FQGTGA. The CDR3 has 13 amino acids. CDR3 protein: CASSVSRRDEQYF. Written as DNA, the CDR3 is TGTGCCAGCAGTGTGTCGCGGCGGGACGAGCAGTACTTC.

The chain links TRBV12-3 or TRBV12-4 to TRBJ1-5; 11 nucleotides line up with TRBD1. V lost 4 bases to trimming and J lost 10 bases; unmatched junction nucleotides: 12. The CDR3 consists of 16 residues. The CDR3 loop is CASSSSTGQGAHPQHF. CDR3 nucleotide sequence: TGTGCCAGCAGTTCCTCAACCGGACAGGGGGCGCATCCCCAGCATTTT.

This clonotype was seen more than once but under ten times. J is TRBJ2-5 and V is TRBV10-3; D ambiguous. CDR1 ENHRY and CDR2 SYGVKD come from the germline V gene. V was pared by 10 bases and J by 0 bases, with 6 bases between. The CDR3 runs 11 residues. The CDR3 loop reads CATAHQETQYF. The DNA of the CDR3 is TGTGCCACCGCCCACCAAGAGACCCAGTACTTC.

This rearrangement joins TRBV13 to TRBJ1-4; tentative D call: TRBD1 (5 bases). The CDR3 covers 15 residues. Trimming stripped 3 bases from V and 0 bases from J, with 8 bases between. Germline V gives CDR1 PRHDT, CDR2 FYEKMQ (reference sequence). CDR3 coding DNA: TGTGCCAGCAGCTTGGGGGTTGCAACTAATGAAAAACTGTTTTTT. Translated, it gives CASSLGVATNEKLFF.

The rearrangement links TRBV28 to TRBJ2-1; D may be TRBD2 (5 bases). The CDR3 has 18 residues. CDR1 and CDR2 (germline): MDHEN, SYDVKM. V was pared by 2 bases and J by 0 bases, with 17 bases between. In DNA form, the CDR3 reads TGTGCCAGCAGTTTAAGCCTTGGACTCCGGAGCTCCTACAATGAGCAGTTCTTC. Translating it yields CASSLSLGLRSSYNEQFF.